This TCR beta chain came from a study of identifying expanded T cells in peripheral blood. The CDR3 has 11 amino acids. In germline, CDR1 is MNHNY, CDR2 SVGAGI (reference sequence). The V and J ends lost 0 bases and 8 bases respectively, with 2 bases between them. The protocol was immunoSEQ multiplex PCR, while the TCRdb copy is restricted to in-frame clones and leaves out a portion. The table lists approximately 91,000 clones, around 88% of them singletons, with roughly 4.2% in the top ten. Collection occurred without any documented infections or immune events in donors. This receptor was identified in a person aged 18 to 75 in good health. This chain connects TRBV6-6 to TRBJ2-1, with D hard to call. Sample: blood. The chain's CDR3 is CASSYSDEQFF. CDR3 DNA: TGTGCCAGCAGTTACTCGGATGAGCAGTTCTTC.